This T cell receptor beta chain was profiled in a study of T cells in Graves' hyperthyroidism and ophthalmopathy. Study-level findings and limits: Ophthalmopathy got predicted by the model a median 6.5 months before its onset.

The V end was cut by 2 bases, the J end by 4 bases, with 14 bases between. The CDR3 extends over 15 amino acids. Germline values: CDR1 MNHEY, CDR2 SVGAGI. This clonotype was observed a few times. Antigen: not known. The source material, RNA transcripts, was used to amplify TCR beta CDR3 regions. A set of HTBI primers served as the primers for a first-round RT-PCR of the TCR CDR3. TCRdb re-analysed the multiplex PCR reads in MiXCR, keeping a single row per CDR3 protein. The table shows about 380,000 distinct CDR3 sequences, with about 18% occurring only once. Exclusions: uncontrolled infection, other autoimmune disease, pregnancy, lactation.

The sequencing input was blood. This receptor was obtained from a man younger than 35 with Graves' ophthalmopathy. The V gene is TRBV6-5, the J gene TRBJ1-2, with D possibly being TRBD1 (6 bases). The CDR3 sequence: CASSYNGRGPYGYTF. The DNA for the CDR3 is TGTGCCAGCAGTTACAATGGCAGGGGCCCCTATGGCTACACCTTC.